This T cell receptor beta chain emerged from a study of shared T cell receptors in the human thymus. Using immunoSEQ multiplex PCR, the repertoire was profiled, and TCRdb retains in-frame clones only, with some absent. In the table there are some 720,000 clones, 70% to 90% of which are singletons. The CDR3 loop spans 15 amino acids. Losses at the gene ends were 7 bases for V and 7 bases for J; bases not matched to a gene: 13. Germline V gene sequence: CDR1 MDHEN, CDR2 SYDVKM. In addition, the sample was reused for a study of human thymus T cells.

This receptor was taken from a boy less than two years old with a congenital heart defect. Sequencing input: thymocytes. The chain employs TRBV28 and TRBJ1-5, with 7 bases fitting TRBD1. The CDR3 nucleotides are TGTGCCAGCACCACAGACAGGGCTCTGATACAGCCCCAGCATTTT. Translating gives CASTTDRALIQPQHF. Full variable domain (outside the CDR3, taken from reference TRBV28 and TRBJ1-5): DVKVTQSSRYLVKRTGEKVFLECVQDMDHENMFWYRQDPGLGLRLIYFSYDVKMKEKGDIPEGYSVSREKKERFSLILESASTNQTSMYLCASTTDRALIQPQHFGDGTRLSIL.